The 19 T cell receptor beta chains below all came from one sample that was sequenced in a study of blood T cell repertoires in COVID-19. Using immunoSEQ multiplex PCR, the repertoire was profiled, and TCRdb retains in-frame clones only, with some absent. This table holds roughly 130,000 clones, approximately 81% found once. Sequencing was carried out using peripheral blood. These receptors all stem from a woman aged 30 to 39 who had recovered from COVID-19.

This chain connects TRBV5-1 to TRBJ1-1; 12 nucleotides match TRBD1. The CDR3 runs 16 residues. Trimming removed 5 bases from V and 7 bases from J; junction bases left unmatched: 12. Germline assignment: CDR1 SGHRS and CDR2 YFSETQ. This chain's CDR3 is CASSLRAGQGAGEAFF. The CDR3 DNA reads as TGCGCCAGCAGTTTACGGGCGGGACAGGGGGCGGGTGAAGCTTTCTTT.

The DNA for the CDR3 is TGTGCCAGTAGCTACAGGATTTCGAACACTGAAGCTTTCTTT. This gives the protein CASSYRISNTEAFF. The V call is TRBV19, the J call TRBJ1-1; D is perhaps TRBD1 (5 bases). V was shortened by 6 bases and J by 1 base, with 12 bases between the two germline ends. Germline CDR1 reads LNHDA; CDR2 reads SQIVND (reference sequence). The length of the CDR3 is 14 residues.

The chain joins TRBV19 to TRBJ2-3, with TRBD2 matching over 11 bases. CDR1 LNHDA and CDR2 SQIVND come from the germline V gene (reference sequence). The CDR3 spans 15 residues. V shed 4 bases, J shed 2 bases, and the junction held 2 bases outside the gene matches. The CDR3: CASSRLAGPTDTQYF. DNA of the CDR3: TGTGCCAGTAGTAGACTAGCGGGACCCACAGATACGCAGTATTTT.

In this sample, this clone turned up once. J is TRBJ2-1 and V is TRBV25-1; TRBD2 agrees at 8 bases. J gave up 4 bases and V 3 bases, and 5 bases lay outside the gene matches. This CDR3 spans 15 amino acids. Germline V CDR1 and CDR2: MGHDK, SYGVNS. Here the CDR3 reads CASSEGLDPYNEQFF. The CDR3 DNA is TGTGCCAGCAGTGAGGGACTAGACCCATACAATGAGCAGTTCTTC.

V is TRBV19 and J is TRBJ2-1; 9 bases are a match to TRBD2. The germline V gene encodes CDR1 LNHDA and CDR2 SQIVND (reference sequence). This CDR3 contains 14 residues. V trimming: 6 bases; J trimming: 4 bases; junction bases outside the gene matches: 4. The CDR3 region is CASRRSGGYNEQFF. CDR3 in DNA: TGTGCCAGTAGGCGTAGCGGGGGATACAATGAGCAGTTCTTC.

The J gene is TRBJ2-3, the V gene TRBV7-3; D is undetermined. CDR3 length: 13 residues. V was shortened by 9 bases and J by 1 base, with 11 bases between the two germline ends. Looked up from germline, CDR1 is SGHTA and CDR2 is FQGTGA. The DNA of the CDR3 is TGTGCCAGTAAACGATCGGGCACAGATACGCAGTATTTT. Its protein is CASKRSGTDTQYF.

The chain combines TRBV5-4 with TRBJ1-2, with 9 positions matching TRBD1. The V and J ends lost 4 bases and 5 bases, in that order; junction bases with no gene match: 6. CDR3 length: 14 amino acids. Germline-derived CDR1 and CDR2 are SGHNT and YYREEE (reference sequence). As DNA, the CDR3 is TGTGCCAGCAGCCTCCGGGACAGGGCTTATGGCTACACCTTC. The encoded protein is CASSLRDRAYGYTF.

CDR3 residues: CASTPGLAGVGLETQYF. CDR3 nucleotide sequence: TGTGCCAGCACCCCTGGACTAGCGGGAGTGGGTCTGGAGACCCAGTACTTC. The V gene is TRBV7-9, the J gene TRBJ2-5, with TRBD2 matching over 13 bases. Germline V gives CDR1 SEHNR, CDR2 FQNEAQ (reference sequence). This CDR3 comprises 17 residues. J was trimmed by 5 bases and V by 7 bases; bases with no gene match: 13.

CDR3 in amino acids: CASSYGQGGGTGELFF. CDR3 nucleotide sequence: TGTGCCAGCAGTTATGGACAGGGTGGAGGGACCGGGGAGCTGTTTTTT. The chain carries TRBV5-4 and TRBJ2-2; 8 nucleotides match TRBD1. V was pared by 5 bases and J by 5 bases, with 11 bases of the junction left unmatched. There are 16 residues in the CDR3. Germline V CDR1 and CDR2: SGHNT, YYREEE (reference sequence).

J is TRBJ1-2 and V is TRBV18; D ambiguous. The CDR3 is made up of 15 amino acids. Germline V lookup: CDR1 KGHSH, CDR2 LQKENI. V shed 0 bases and J shed 4 bases, with 12 bases lying between them. DNA of the CDR3: TGTGCCAGCTCACCACCCTGGGCCAGGCCCTATGGCTACACCTTC. This codes for CASSPPWARPYGYTF.

The CDR3 sequence: CASSLTTGAYSGANVLTF. CDR3 bases: TGTGCCAGCAGCCTAACGACAGGGGCCTACTCTGGGGCCAACGTCCTGACTTTC. The genes are TRBV5-8 and TRBJ2-6, with 8 bases identical to TRBD1. This CDR3 is 18 amino acids long. V shed 4 bases, J shed 0 bases, and the junction held 9 bases outside the gene matches. Germline V gives CDR1 SGHTS, CDR2 YDEGEE.

This rearrangement joins TRBV7-9 to TRBJ2-1, with 9 bases matching TRBD1. Per the germline V gene, CDR1 is SEHNR and CDR2 is FQNEAQ (reference sequence). CDR3 length: 16 amino acids. J lost 8 bases, V lost 0 bases, and 8 bases had no gene match. This chain's CDR3 is CASSLAGTGNSDEQFF. The CDR3 nucleotides are TGTGCCAGCAGCTTAGCGGGGACAGGGAATAGCGATGAGCAGTTCTTC.

The chain joins TRBV5-1 to TRBJ1-1; 10 positions agree with TRBD1. Germline V lookup: CDR1 SGHRS, CDR2 YFSETQ. This CDR3 region has 16 residues. After removal of 3 bases from V and 4 bases from J, the junction contained 9 bases not matched to a gene. CDR3 sequence: CASSSRDRGGGTEAFF. Here the CDR3 DNA reads TGCGCCAGCAGCTCCCGGGACAGGGGAGGTGGCACTGAAGCTTTCTTT.

V and J are TRBV7-2 and TRBJ1-1, with D perhaps matching TRBD1 (5 bases). CDR1 is SGHTA, CDR2 FQGNSA, per germline. Trimming removed 4 bases from V and 2 bases from J, with 11 bases in between. The CDR3 sequence is 14 residues long. CDR3 amino acids: CASSWGTTNTEAFF. The CDR3 nucleotides read TGTGCCAGCAGCTGGGGGACTACCAACACTGAAGCTTTCTTT.

The J gene is TRBJ1-6, the V gene TRBV18; D gene ambiguous. The CDR3 covers 17 residues. The ends were cut back, 6 bases at V and 2 bases at J, with 17 bases in the middle. The germline CDR1 and CDR2 sequences are KGHSH and LQKENI. CDR3 protein: CASSTSNAGTYNSPLHF. The CDR3 region has the DNA TGTGCCAGCTCGACATCCAATGCCGGGACCTATAATTCACCCCTCCACTTT.

The chain joins TRBV5-1 to TRBJ2-7, with TRBD1 matching 8 bases. Trimming at V came to 0 bases and at J to 3 bases, leaving 14 bases not matched to a gene. This CDR3 has 18 amino acids. Germline V lookup: CDR1 SGHRS, CDR2 YFSETQ. CDR3 loop: CASSLGDRGISALYEQYF. CDR3 sequence (DNA): TGCGCCAGCAGCTTGGGTGACAGGGGAATTTCGGCCCTCTACGAGCAGTACTTC.

The chain carries TRBV9 and TRBJ2-7, with a weak D call TRBD1 (5 bases). This CDR3 is 14 amino acids long. V lost 1 base and J 2 bases, leaving 10 bases between the germline ends. CDR1 is SGDLS and CDR2 is YYNGEE in the germline V gene. CDR3 nucleotides: TGTGCCAGCAGCGTAACAGGTTACACCTACGAGCAGTACTTC. Encoded protein: CASSVTGYTYEQYF.

The chain links TRBV10-3 to TRBJ1-2; 10 positions match TRBD1. The CDR3 length is 14 residues. CDR1 ENHRY and CDR2 SYGVKD come from the germline V gene. V lost 4 bases and J lost 3; bases outside the gene matches: 2. The DNA of the CDR3 is TGTGCCATCAGTGGACAGGGGGCGGACTATGGCTACACCTTC. The encoded protein is CAISGQGADYGYTF.

V usage is TRBV2 and J usage is TRBJ1-1, with D hard to call. Germline V gene lookup returns CDR1 SNHLY and CDR2 FYNNEI. Trimming cost V 6 bases and J 6 bases, with 17 bases left between them. This CDR3 is 14 amino acids long. As DNA, the CDR3 is TGTGCCAGCAGAGTACGGGAGGGAGTCTCTGAAGCTTTCTTT. Residues: CASRVREGVSEAFF.